The clone carrying this T cell receptor (beta chain) was seen at least ten times. The target antigen is unknown. These data originate in a study of T cells after yellow fever vaccination. Study overall: SMART-Seq v4 Ultra Low Input prepared libraries from low-cell fractions. Study-level points and caveats: The secondary response showed a weaker magnitude and a faster peak, day 5 versus 15. Most primary-vaccination clones recurred post-booster (just under 98% CD4, 88% CD8).

One entry per CDR3 protein results from TCRdb running MiXCR on the 5' RACE reads. The sample gives 400,000 or so distinct CDR3 sequences, around 10% of which show up once; less than 20% is in the top ten. This CDR3 has 14 amino acids. CDR1 and CDR2 from the germline V gene are SNHLY and FYNNEI. V shed 7 bases and J shed 8 bases, with 15 bases lying between them. The clonotype comes from a man between 18 and 29 years old who received the YFV17D yellow fever vaccine. The sequenced sample was PBMCs, obtained on the day of the first yellow fever vaccination. The V call is TRBV2, the J call TRBJ1-6; TRBD1 might be the D (5 bases). The CDR3 reads CASTLGEFYSPLHF. The DNA for the CDR3 is TGTGCCAGCACCTTAGGGGAGTTTTATTCACCCCTCCACTTT.